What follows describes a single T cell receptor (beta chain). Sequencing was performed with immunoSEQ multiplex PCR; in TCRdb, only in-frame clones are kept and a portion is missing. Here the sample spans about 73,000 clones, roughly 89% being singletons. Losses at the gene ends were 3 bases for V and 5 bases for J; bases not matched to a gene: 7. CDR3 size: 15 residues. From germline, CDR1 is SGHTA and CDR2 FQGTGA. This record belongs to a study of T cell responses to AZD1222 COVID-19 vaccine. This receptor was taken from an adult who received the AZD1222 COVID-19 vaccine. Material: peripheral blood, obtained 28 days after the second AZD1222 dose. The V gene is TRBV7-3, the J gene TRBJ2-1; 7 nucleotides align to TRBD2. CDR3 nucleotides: TGTGCCAGCAGCTTCGAGGGAGGGCCCGACAATGAGCAGTTCTTC. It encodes CASSFEGGPDNEQFF.